This TCR beta chain came from a study of T cell responses to AZD1222 COVID-19 vaccine. Broader study findings: Repertoire sampling was restricted to post-peak T cell response timepoints. Just six people given AZD1222 tested seropositive at baseline. Females made up more of the donors, who were largely white British, and clonal diversity may have come out too low. Spike-specific TCRs gained breadth and depth after people received two AZD1222 doses.

The length of the CDR3 is 15 residues. V lost 2 bases and J 2 bases, leaving 12 bases between the germline ends. Germline CDR1 MNHEY, CDR2 SMNVEV (reference sequence). Repertoires were generated with immunoSEQ multiplex PCR, while TCRdb's copy carries only in-frame clones and drops some. Counted here are about 78,000 clones, around four fifths occurring once; the ten biggest clones make up approximately 2.9%. Turning to this clone: Its antigen is as yet unknown.

The rearrangement links TRBV27 to TRBJ1-2, with D possibly matching TRBD1 (6 bases). This sequence was found in an adult in good health. The material sequenced was peripheral blood, taken on day 0 of AZD1222 vaccination. In DNA, the CDR3 is TGTGCCAGCAGTTTAGTTAGAGGGGGGAACTATGGCTACACCTTC. Amino acids: CASSLVRGGNYGYTF.